This T cell receptor (beta chain) was sequenced for a study of shared clonotypes between healthy human individuals. The junction had 4 bases not matched to a gene; V was cut back by 9 bases and J by 5 bases. Germline CDR1 and CDR2: MNHNY and SVGAGI (reference sequence). CDR3 length equals 13 residues. Clones were read by immunoSEQ multiplex PCR, and TCRdb kept only the in-frame ones, dropping some. The table records about 1.4 million clones, roughly 96% of them present only once. Donors comprised healthy HIV-negative adults lacking recent acute infections or vaccinations. The genes are TRBV6-6 and TRBJ1-5; 10 bases fit TRBD1. What was sequenced was naive CD4+ T cells sorted from blood. The subset is: CD45RA+ positively selected. The TCR originated in a man aged 25 to 40 in good health. The CDR3 here is CASGQGVYQPQHF. CDR3 nucleotide sequence: TGTGCCAGTGGACAGGGGGTTTATCAGCCCCAGCATTTT.